This TCR beta chain stems from a study of T cells in Graves' hyperthyroidism and ophthalmopathy. Study background: The initial diagnosis was the point when peripheral blood was collected, ahead of any treatment.

What was amplified from RNA transcripts were TCR beta CDR3 regions. A set of HTBI primers served as the primers for a first-round RT-PCR of the TCR CDR3. TCRdb recomputed calls from the multiplex PCR reads with MiXCR, one row per CDR3 protein. The top ten hold roughly 29% of the sample, which has some 510,000 distinct CDR3 sequences, less than 25% seen once. This clonotype has a count of ten or more. Antigen unknown. Study-wide results and limits: Blood also carried most thyroid clonotypes expanded above 0.001. Model-based prediction identified ophthalmopathy a median around 6.5 months prior to its onset.

Recently diagnosed hyperthyroidism of less than 2 months' duration affected patients aged 18 to 65. V gave up 3 bases and J gave up 3 bases, with 8 bases separating them. CDR1 is MNHEY, CDR2 SVGEGT, per germline. This CDR3 is built from 13 residues. Sequences were obtained from blood. This chain links TRBV6-2 or TRBV6-3 with TRBJ1-1; D call uncertain. The TCR originated in a man aged 18 to 30 with Graves' hyperthyroidism. The CDR3 is CASSYRADTEAFF. In DNA form, the CDR3 reads TGTGCCAGCAGTTATAGGGCAGACACTGAAGCTTTCTTT.